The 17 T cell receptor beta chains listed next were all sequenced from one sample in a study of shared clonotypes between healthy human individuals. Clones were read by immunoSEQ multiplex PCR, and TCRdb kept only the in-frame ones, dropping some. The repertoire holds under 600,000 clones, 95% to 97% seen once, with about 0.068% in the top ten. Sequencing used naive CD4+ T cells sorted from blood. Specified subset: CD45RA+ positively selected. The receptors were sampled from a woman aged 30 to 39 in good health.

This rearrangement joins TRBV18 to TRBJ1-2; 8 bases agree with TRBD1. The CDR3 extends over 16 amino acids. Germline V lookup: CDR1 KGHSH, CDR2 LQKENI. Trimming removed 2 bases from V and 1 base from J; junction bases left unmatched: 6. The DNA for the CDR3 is TGTGCCAGCTCACCAGGGACAGGACCCTATAACTATGGCTACACCTTC. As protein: CASSPGTGPYNYGYTF.

This CDR3 is CASTTSPSGGYTF. The CDR3 bases are TGTGCCAGCACCACGAGCCCCTCGGGGGGCTACACCTTC. V and J are TRBV9 and TRBJ1-2; no clear D. The germline V gene has CDR1 SGDLS and CDR2 YYNGEE. The CDR3 has 13 residues. V lost 6 bases and J 8 bases, leaving 17 bases between the germline ends.

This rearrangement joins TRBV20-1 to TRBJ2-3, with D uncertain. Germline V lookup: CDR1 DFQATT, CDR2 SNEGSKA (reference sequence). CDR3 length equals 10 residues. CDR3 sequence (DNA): TGCAGCGGACGCACAGATACGCAGTATTTT. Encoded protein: CSGRTDTQYF.

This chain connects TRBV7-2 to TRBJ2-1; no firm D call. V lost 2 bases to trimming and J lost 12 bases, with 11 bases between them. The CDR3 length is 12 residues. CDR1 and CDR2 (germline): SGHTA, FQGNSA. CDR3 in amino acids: CASSLWSRGQFF. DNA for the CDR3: TGTGCCAGCAGCTTATGGTCTAGAGGGCAGTTCTTC.

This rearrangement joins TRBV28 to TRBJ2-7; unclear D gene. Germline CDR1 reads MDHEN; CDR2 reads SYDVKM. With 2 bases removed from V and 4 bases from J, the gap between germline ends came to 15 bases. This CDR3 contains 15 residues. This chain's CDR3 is CASSLPGPQLYEQYF. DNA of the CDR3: TGTGCCAGCAGTTTACCCGGGCCCCAGTTATACGAGCAGTACTTC.

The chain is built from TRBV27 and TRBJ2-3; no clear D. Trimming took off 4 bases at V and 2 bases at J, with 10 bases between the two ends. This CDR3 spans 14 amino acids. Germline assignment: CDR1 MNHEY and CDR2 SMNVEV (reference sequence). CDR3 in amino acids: CASSSVQNTDTQYF. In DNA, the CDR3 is TGTGCCAGCAGTTCTGTTCAGAACACAGATACGCAGTATTTT.

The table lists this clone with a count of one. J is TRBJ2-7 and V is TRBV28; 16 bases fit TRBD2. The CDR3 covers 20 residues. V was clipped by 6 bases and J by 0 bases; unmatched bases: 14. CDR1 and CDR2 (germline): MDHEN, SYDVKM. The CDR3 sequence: CASSVKSGTSGRAYSYEQYF. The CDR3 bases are TGTGCCAGCAGCGTGAAATCCGGGACTAGCGGGAGGGCCTACTCCTACGAGCAGTACTTC. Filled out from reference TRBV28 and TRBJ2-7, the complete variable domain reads DVKVTQSSRYLVKRTGEKVFLECVQDMDHENMFWYRQDPGLGLRLIYFSYDVKMKEKGDIPEGYSVSREKKERFSLILESASTNQTSMYLCASSVKSGTSGRAYSYEQYFGPGTRLTVT.

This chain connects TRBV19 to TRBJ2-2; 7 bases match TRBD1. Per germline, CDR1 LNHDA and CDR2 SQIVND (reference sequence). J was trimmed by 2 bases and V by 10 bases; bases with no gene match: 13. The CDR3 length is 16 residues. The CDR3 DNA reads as TGTGCCACCAGCAACAACAGGGGATCTAACACCGGGGAGCTGTTTTTT. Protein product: CATSNNRGSNTGELFF.

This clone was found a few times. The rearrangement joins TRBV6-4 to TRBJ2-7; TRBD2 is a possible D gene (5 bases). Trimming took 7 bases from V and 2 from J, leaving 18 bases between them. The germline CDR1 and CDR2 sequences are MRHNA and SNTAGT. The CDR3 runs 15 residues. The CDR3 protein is CASTTPDCAPYEQYF. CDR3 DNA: TGTGCCAGCACTACACCGGACTGTGCACCCTACGAGCAGTACTTC.

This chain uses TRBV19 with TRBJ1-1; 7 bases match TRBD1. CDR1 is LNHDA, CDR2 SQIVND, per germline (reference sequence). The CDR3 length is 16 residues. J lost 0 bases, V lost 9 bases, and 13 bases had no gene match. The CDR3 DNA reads TGTGCCAGCAAAAAAAGACAGGGCCGAATGAACACTGAAGCTTTCTTT. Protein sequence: CASKKRQGRMNTEAFF. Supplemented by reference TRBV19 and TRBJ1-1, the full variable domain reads DGGITQSPKYLFRKEGQNVTLSCEQNLNHDAMYWYRQDPGQGLRLIYYSQIVNDFQKGDIAEGYSVSREKKESFPLTVTSAQKNPTAFYLCASKKRQGRMNTEAFFGQGTRLTVV.

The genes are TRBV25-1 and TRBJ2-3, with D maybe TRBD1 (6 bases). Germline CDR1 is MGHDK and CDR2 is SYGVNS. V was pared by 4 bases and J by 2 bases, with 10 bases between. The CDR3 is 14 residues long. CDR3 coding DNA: TGTGCCAGCAGTGGCGGACAGCACACAGATACGCAGTATTTT. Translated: CASSGGQHTDTQYF.

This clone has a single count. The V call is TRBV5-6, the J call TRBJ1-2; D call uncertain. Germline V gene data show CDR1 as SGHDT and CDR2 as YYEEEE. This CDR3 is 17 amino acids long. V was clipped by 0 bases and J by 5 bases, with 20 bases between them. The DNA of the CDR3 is TGTGCCAGCAGCTTGGCCTCGGCCGTCATCCGAGGGTATGGCTACACCTTC. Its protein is CASSLASAVIRGYGYTF. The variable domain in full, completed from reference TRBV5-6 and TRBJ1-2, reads DAGVTQSPTHLIKTRGQQVTLRCSPKSGHDTVSWYQQALGQGPQFIFQYYEEEERQRGNFPDRFSGHQFPNYSSELNVNALLLGDSALYLCASSLASAVIRGYGYTFGSGTRLTVV.

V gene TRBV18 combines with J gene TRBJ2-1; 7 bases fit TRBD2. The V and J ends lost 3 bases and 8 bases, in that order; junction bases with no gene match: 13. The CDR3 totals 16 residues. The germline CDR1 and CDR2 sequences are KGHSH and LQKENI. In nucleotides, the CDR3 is TGTGCCAGCTCACCGCTTGGAGTAGCGGGCTCCCATGAGCAGTTCTTC. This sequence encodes CASSPLGVAGSHEQFF.

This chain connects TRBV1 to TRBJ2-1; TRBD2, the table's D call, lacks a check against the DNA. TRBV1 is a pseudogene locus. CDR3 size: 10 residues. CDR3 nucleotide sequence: TGCACCAGTAGTTATGAGGAGCAGTTCTTC. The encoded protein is CTSSYEEQFF.

CDR3 DNA sequence: TGCGCCAGCAGCCACAATCAGGGCTACGAGCAGTACTTC. It encodes CASSHNQGYEQYF. This sequence joins TRBV4-1 and TRBJ2-7; TRBD1 might be the D (5 bases). Trimming took off 3 bases at V and 3 bases at J, with 9 bases between the two ends. The germline CDR1 and CDR2 sequences are MGHRA and YSYEKL. The CDR3 runs 13 residues.

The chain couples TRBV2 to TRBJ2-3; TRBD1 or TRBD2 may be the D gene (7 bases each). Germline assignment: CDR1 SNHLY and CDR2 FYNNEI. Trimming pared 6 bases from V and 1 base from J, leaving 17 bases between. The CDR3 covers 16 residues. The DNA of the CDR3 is TGTGCCAGCAGGGATCTGACAGGGAGGGGCACAGATACGCAGTATTTT. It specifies CASRDLTGRGTDTQYF.

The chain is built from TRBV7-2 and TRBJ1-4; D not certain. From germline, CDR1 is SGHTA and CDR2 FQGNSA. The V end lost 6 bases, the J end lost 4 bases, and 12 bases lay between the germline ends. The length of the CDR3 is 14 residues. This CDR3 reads CASSRQELNEKLFF. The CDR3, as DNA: TGTGCCAGCAGTCGCCAGGAACTTAATGAAAAACTGTTTTTT.